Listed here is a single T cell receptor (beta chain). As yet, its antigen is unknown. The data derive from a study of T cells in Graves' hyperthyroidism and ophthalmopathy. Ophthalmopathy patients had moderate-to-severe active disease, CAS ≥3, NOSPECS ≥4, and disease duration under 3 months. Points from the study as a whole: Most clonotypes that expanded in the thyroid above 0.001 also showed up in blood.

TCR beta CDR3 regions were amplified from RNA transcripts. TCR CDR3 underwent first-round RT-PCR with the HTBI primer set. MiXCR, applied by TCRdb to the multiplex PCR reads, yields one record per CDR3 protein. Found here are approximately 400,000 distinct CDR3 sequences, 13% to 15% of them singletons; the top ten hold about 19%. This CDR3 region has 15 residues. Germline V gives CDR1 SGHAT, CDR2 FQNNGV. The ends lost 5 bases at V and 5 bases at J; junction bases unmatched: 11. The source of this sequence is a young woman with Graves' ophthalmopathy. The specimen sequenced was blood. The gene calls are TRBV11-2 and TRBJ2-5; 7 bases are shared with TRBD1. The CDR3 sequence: CASSPRGQNWETQYF. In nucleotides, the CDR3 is TGTGCCAGCAGCCCCCGGGGACAGAACTGGGAGACCCAGTACTTC. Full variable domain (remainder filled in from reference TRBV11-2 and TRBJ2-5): EAGVAQSPRYKIIEKRQSVAFWCNPISGHATLYWYQQILGQGPKLLIQFQNNGVVDDSQLPKDRFSAERLKGVDSTLKIQPAKLEDSAVYLCASSPRGQNWETQYFGPGTRLLVL.